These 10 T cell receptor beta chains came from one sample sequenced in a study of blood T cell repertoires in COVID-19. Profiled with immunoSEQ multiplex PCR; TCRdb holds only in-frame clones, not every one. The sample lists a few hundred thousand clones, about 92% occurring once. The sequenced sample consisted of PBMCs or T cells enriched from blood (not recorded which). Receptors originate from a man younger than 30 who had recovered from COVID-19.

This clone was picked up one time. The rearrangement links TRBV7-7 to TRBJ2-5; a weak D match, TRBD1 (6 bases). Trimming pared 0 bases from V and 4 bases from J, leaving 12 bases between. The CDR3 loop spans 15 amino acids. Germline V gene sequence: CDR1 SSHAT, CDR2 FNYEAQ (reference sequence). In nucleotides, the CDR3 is TGTGCCAGCAGCTTAGCCGGGACACCTGGAGAGACCCAGTACTTC. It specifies CASSLAGTPGETQYF.

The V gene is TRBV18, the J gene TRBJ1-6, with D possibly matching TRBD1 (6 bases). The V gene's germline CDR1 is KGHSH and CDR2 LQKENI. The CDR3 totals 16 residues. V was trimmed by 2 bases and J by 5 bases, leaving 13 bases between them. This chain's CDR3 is CASSPERTENNSPLHF. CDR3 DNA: TGTGCCAGCTCACCAGAGAGGACAGAGAATAATTCACCCCTCCACTTT.

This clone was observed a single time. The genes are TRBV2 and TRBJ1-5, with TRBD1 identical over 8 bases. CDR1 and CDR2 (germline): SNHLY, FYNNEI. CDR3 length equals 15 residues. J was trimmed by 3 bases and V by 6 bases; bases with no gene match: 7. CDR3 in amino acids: CASRYGTGPNQPQHF. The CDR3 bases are TGTGCCAGCAGGTATGGGACAGGCCCCAATCAGCCCCAGCATTTT.

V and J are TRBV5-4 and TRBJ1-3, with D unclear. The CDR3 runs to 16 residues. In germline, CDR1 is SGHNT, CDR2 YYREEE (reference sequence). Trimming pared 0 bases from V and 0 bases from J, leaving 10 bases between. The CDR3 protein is CASSLASSSSGNTIYF. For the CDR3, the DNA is TGTGCCAGCAGCTTGGCCAGTTCTAGCTCTGGAAACACCATATATTTT.

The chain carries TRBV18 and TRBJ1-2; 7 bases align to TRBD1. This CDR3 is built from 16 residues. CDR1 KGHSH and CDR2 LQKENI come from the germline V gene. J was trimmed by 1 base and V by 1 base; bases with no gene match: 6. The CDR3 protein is CASSPRRDSGNYGYTF. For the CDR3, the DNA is TGTGCCAGCTCACCACGTCGGGACAGCGGTAACTATGGCTACACCTTC.

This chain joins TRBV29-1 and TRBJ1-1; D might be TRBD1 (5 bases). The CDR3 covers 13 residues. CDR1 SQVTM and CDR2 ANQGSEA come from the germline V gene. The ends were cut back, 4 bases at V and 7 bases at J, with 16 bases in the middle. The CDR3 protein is CSVGAGIIHEAFF. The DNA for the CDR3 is TGCAGCGTTGGGGCAGGGATAATTCATGAAGCTTTCTTT.

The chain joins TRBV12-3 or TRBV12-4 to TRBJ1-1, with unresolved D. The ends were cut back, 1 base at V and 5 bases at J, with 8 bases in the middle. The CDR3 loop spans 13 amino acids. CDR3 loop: CASSLEAGTEAFF. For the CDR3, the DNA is TGTGCCAGCAGTTTAGAAGCAGGAACTGAAGCTTTCTTT.

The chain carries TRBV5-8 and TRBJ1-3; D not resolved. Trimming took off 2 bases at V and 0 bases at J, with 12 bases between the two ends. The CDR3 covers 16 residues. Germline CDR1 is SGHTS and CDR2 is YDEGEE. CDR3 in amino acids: CASSLRSHFSGNTIYF. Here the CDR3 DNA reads TGTGCCAGCAGCTTAAGATCTCACTTCTCTGGAAACACCATATATTTT.

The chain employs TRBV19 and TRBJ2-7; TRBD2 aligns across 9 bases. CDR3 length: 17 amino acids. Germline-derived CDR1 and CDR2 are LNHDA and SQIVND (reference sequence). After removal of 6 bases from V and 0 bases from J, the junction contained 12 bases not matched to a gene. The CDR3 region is CASRPQSSGRSSYEQYF. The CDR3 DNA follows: TGTGCCAGTAGGCCGCAGAGCAGCGGGAGGAGCTCCTACGAGCAGTACTTC.

The chain's CDR3 is CATQQGENTEAFF. CDR3 nucleotides: TGCGCCACGCAACAGGGCGAGAACACTGAAGCTTTCTTT. The chain couples TRBV10-2 to TRBJ1-1, with a weak D call TRBD1 (6 bases). This CDR3 has 13 residues. The V end lost 10 bases, the J end lost 1 base, and 13 bases lay between the germline ends. The germline V gene has CDR1 WSHSY and CDR2 SAAADI.